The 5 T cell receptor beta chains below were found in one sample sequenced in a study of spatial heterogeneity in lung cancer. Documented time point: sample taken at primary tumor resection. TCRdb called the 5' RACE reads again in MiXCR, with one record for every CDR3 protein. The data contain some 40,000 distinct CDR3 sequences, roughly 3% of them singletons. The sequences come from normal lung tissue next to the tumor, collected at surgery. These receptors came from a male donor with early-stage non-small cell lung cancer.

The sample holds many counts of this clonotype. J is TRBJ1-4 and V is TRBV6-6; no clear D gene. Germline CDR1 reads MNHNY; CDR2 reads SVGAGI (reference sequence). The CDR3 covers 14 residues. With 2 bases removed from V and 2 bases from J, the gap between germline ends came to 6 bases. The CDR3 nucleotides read TGTGCCAGCAGTTACAAGGGTACTAATGAAAAACTGTTTTTT. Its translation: CASSYKGTNEKLFF.

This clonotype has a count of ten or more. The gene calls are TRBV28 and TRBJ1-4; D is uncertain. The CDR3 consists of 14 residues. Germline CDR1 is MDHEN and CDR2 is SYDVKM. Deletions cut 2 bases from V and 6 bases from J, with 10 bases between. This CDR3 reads CASSLMGGDEKLFF. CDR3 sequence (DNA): TGTGCCAGCAGTTTAATGGGCGGAGATGAAAAACTGTTTTTT.

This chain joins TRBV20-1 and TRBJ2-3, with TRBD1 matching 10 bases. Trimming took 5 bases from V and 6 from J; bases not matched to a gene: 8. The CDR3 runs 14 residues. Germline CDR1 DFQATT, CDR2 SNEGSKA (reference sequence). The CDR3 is CSALPGQGFDTQYF. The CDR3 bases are TGCAGTGCTCTGCCGGGACAGGGGTTTGATACGCAGTATTTT.

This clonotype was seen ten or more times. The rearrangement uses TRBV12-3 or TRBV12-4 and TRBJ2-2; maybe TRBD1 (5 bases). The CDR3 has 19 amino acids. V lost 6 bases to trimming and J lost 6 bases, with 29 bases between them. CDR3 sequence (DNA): TGTGCCAGCAGCCTCCCCTTATTCAGGCTTGGCAGGGTTCCCGGGGAGCTGTTTTTT. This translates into CASSLPLFRLGRVPGELFF.

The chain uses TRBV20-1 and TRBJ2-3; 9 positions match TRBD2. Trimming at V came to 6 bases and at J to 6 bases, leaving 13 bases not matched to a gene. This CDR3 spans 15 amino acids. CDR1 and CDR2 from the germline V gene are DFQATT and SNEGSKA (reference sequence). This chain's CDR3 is CSASKLAGPGDTQYF. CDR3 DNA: TGCAGTGCCTCTAAACTAGCGGGCCCTGGGGATACGCAGTATTTT.